The T cell receptor (beta chain) under discussion was sequenced for a study of CD8+CD57+ T cells in acquired aplastic anemia. Study findings and constraints: The study found no significant CD8+ Simpson's diversity difference between patients and controls.

As concerns this clonotype: The antigen is undetermined.

By flow cytometry, patients selected for sequencing had shown an expansion of CD8+CD57+ cells. V was pared by 9 bases and J by 3 bases, with 5 bases of the junction left unmatched. This CDR3 has 12 residues. Per germline, CDR1 MNHEY and CDR2 SVGEGT. Genomic DNA, serving as template, underwent TCR beta VDJ and CDR3 profiling. TCRdb reanalysed the reads using MiXCR and keeps one entry per CDR3 protein. The table shows approximately 300,000 distinct CDR3 sequences, with about three fifths occurring only once. The receptor was isolated from a human donor with aplastic anemia. The genes are TRBV6-2 or TRBV6-3 and TRBJ2-7; 7 bases map to TRBD1. What was sequenced was sorted CD4+, CD8+, or CD8+CD57+ T cells (not recorded which) from PBMCs. The CDR3 sequence: CASRDRYYEQYF. CDR3 bases: TGTGCCAGTCGGGACAGATACTACGAGCAGTACTTC.